A single sample gave rise to the 12 T cell receptor beta chains below, sequenced in a study of blood T cell repertoires in COVID-19. Clones were read by immunoSEQ multiplex PCR, and TCRdb kept only the in-frame ones, dropping some. The repertoire holds 130,000 or so clones, with under 85% as singletons. The sequenced material came from peripheral blood. The receptors come from a human donor in a cohort sampled during active COVID-19.

The V call is TRBV18, the J call TRBJ2-1; TRBD2 aligns across 9 bases. Germline assignment: CDR1 KGHSH and CDR2 LQKENI. V lost 2 bases, J lost 7 bases, and 6 bases stayed unmatched. The CDR3 has 15 amino acids. CDR3: CASSPRREGLNEQFF. The CDR3 DNA reads as TGTGCCAGCTCACCAAGGCGGGAGGGCCTGAATGAGCAGTTCTTC.

This sequence joins TRBV27 and TRBJ2-1; tentative D call: TRBD2 (6 bases). The CDR3 runs to 15 residues. Deletions cut 2 bases from V and 6 bases from J, with 14 bases between. Germline V gene sequence: CDR1 MNHEY, CDR2 SMNVEV (reference sequence). The CDR3 sequence is CASSLAPRGINEQFF. Written as DNA, the CDR3 is TGTGCCAGCAGTTTAGCCCCCCGGGGGATCAATGAGCAGTTCTTC.

The chain has TRBV6-1 and TRBJ1-5; D is unresolved. The CDR3 length is 16 residues. V lost 1 base to trimming and J lost 0 bases, with 10 bases between them. Germline V gene data show CDR1 as MNHNS and CDR2 as SASEGT. The CDR3 is CASSEGQAYSNQPQHF. In DNA, the CDR3 is TGTGCCAGCAGTGAAGGACAAGCTTATAGCAATCAGCCCCAGCATTTT.

The DNA of the CDR3 is TGTGCCAGCAGACCTAACAGGGGTGAGAGTCAGCCCCAGCATTTT. This gives the protein CASRPNRGESQPQHF. The chain carries TRBV28 and TRBJ1-5; 7 bases align to TRBD1. After removal of 6 bases from V and 6 bases from J, the junction contained 11 bases not matched to a gene. This CDR3 has 15 amino acids. Germline V gives CDR1 MDHEN, CDR2 SYDVKM.

Remarks on this clone: A read error may account for a junction end that differs from germline. The rearrangement links TRBV5-1 to TRBJ2-4; TRBD2 aligns across 14 bases. The germline CDR1 and CDR2 sequences are SGHRS and YFSETQ. CDR3 size: 16 residues. The CDR3 here is CASSPGLAGAQNIQYF. The CDR3 bases are TGCGCCAGCAGCCCGGGACTAGCGGGAGCCCAAAACATTCAGTACTTC.

The chain uses TRBV18 and TRBJ2-1, with 11 bases lining up with TRBD2. The CDR3 has 16 amino acids. Per germline, CDR1 KGHSH and CDR2 LQKENI. The ends lost 1 base at V and 7 bases at J; junction bases unmatched: 6. The CDR3 DNA follows: TGTGCCAGCTCACCACGGGGACTAGCGGCGGGGAATGAGCAGTTCTTC. As protein: CASSPRGLAAGNEQFF.

The V and J genes are TRBV10-3 and TRBJ1-3; D not resolved. The germline V gene has CDR1 ENHRY and CDR2 SYGVKD. Deletions cut 4 bases from V and 2 bases from J, with 12 bases between. The CDR3 has 15 amino acids. The CDR3 DNA follows: TGTGCCATCAGTGCCGACCCGGAGGCTGGAAACACCATATATTTT. Residues: CAISADPEAGNTIYF.

CDR3 coding DNA: TGTGCCAGCAGCGAAGGACAGCGCAACACTGAAGCTTTCTTT. Residues: CASSEGQRNTEAFF. V gene TRBV9 combines with J gene TRBJ1-1, with D perhaps TRBD1 (6 bases). The V end was cut by 3 bases, the J end by 2 bases, with 11 bases between. CDR1 and CDR2 (germline): SGDLS, YYNGEE. The length of the CDR3 is 14 residues.

V gene TRBV19 combines with J gene TRBJ2-7, with D hard to call. Trimming cost V 5 bases and J 0 bases, with 5 bases left between them. The CDR3 totals 12 residues. Germline V gene data show CDR1 as LNHDA and CDR2 as SQIVND (reference sequence). The CDR3: CASSPSSYEQYF. In DNA form, the CDR3 reads TGTGCCAGTAGTCCTTCCTCCTACGAGCAGTACTTC.

This clone was observed a few times. This chain connects TRBV19 to TRBJ1-4, with 7 nucleotides matching TRBD1. Germline V CDR1 and CDR2: LNHDA, SQIVND (reference sequence). This CDR3 region has 14 residues. With 2 bases clipped from V and 8 bases from J, the junction kept 5 bases outside the gene matches. The CDR3 region is CASSITGEGEKLFF. As DNA, the CDR3 is TGTGCCAGTAGTATAACAGGGGAAGGCGAAAAACTGTTTTTT. Combining the CDR3 with reference TRBV19 and TRBJ1-4 gives the whole variable domain DGGITQSPKYLFRKEGQNVTLSCEQNLNHDAMYWYRQDPGQGLRLIYYSQIVNDFQKGDIAEGYSVSREKKESFPLTVTSAQKNPTAFYLCASSITGEGEKLFFGSGTQLSVL.

This chain uses TRBV9 with TRBJ2-3; tentatively, D is TRBD2 (5 bases). Trimming left V 0 bases short and J 1 base short, with 6 bases between. Per the germline V gene, CDR1 is SGDLS and CDR2 is YYNGEE. This CDR3 is built from 14 residues. The DNA of the CDR3 is TGTGCCAGCAGCGTAGACGGGGGCACAGATACGCAGTATTTT. Its translation: CASSVDGGTDTQYF.

The V and J genes are TRBV3-1 (or the pseudogene TRBV3-2) and TRBJ1-5; D gene uncertain. Germline CDR1 is LGHDT and CDR2 is YNNKEL (reference sequence). The length of the CDR3 is 14 residues. Between the trimmed V and J ends, which lost 2 bases and 10 bases, there was a span of 15 bases. In DNA form, the CDR3 reads TGTGCCAGCAGCCAAATCACAGACGGAGGACCCCAGCATTTT. This codes for CASSQITDGGPQHF.